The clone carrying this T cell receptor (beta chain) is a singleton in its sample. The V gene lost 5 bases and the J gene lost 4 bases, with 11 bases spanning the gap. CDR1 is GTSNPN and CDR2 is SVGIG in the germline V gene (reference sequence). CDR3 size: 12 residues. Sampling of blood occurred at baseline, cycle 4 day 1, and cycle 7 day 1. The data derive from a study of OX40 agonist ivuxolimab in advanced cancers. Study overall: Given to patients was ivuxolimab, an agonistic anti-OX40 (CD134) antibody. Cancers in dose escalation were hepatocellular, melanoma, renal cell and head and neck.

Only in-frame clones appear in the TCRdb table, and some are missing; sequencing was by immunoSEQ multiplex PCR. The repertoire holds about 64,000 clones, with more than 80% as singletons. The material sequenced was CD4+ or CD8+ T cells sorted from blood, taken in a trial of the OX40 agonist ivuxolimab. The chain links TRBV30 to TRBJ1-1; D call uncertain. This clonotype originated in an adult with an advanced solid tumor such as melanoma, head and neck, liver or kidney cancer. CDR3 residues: CAWARWSTEAFF. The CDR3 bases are TGTGCCTGGGCCCGTTGGAGCACTGAAGCTTTCTTT.